These 5 T cell receptor beta chains share one sample of origin, sequenced in a study of blood T cell repertoires in COVID-19. TCRdb's copy holds only in-frame clones and misses some; the assay was immunoSEQ multiplex PCR. The repertoire holds about 100,000 clones, with 80% to 90% as singletons. Material for sequencing was peripheral blood. Source of these receptors: a man aged 55 to 70 with acute or convalescent COVID-19.

This clone showed up just once. This sequence joins TRBV6-5 and TRBJ2-1, with a weak D call TRBD2 (5 bases). The CDR3 contains 13 residues. Trimming pared 6 bases from V and 5 bases from J, leaving 11 bases between. Germline V gene lookup returns CDR1 MNHEY and CDR2 SVGAGI. The DNA for the CDR3 is TGTGCCAGCAGCATAGGAGGAGACAATGAGCAGTTCTTC. Its translation is CASSIGGDNEQFF.

In this sample, this clone turned up a few times. The rearrangement joins TRBV28 to TRBJ1-1; TRBD1 might be the D (6 bases). From germline, CDR1 is MDHEN and CDR2 SYDVKM. Trimming removed 5 bases from V and 11 bases from J, with 12 bases in between. The CDR3 is 11 amino acids. For the CDR3, the DNA is TGTGCCAGCAGTACAGGGTTAGGTGCTTTCTTT. Translation: CASSTGLGAFF.

The CDR3 nucleotides read TGTGCCACCAGCAGAGATTGGAGGGATATTCAGCCCCAGCATTTT. It encodes CATSRDWRDIQPQHF. The chain uses TRBV15 and TRBJ1-5; D is unclear. Trimming left V 0 bases short and J 6 bases short, with 12 bases between. The CDR3 runs to 15 residues. From germline, CDR1 is LNHNV and CDR2 YYDKDF (reference sequence).

The V gene is TRBV5-1, the J gene TRBJ1-2; 7 nucleotides line up with TRBD1. CDR1 SGHRS and CDR2 YFSETQ come from the germline V gene. CDR3 length: 16 residues. Trimming removed 3 bases from V and 4 bases from J; junction bases left unmatched: 12. DNA of the CDR3: TGCGCCAGCAGCTCCCTAGATACAGGGGTCGGCTATGGCTACACCTTC. This sequence encodes CASSSLDTGVGYGYTF.

This clone was observed a few times. The chain recombines TRBV29-1 with TRBJ1-5; D unresolved. The CDR3 is made up of 14 amino acids. CDR1 and CDR2 (germline): SQVTM, ANQGSEA. Trimming shortened V by 4 bases and J by 3 bases, and 13 bases separated the two germline ends. This CDR3 reads CSVGSGSNNQPQHF. In DNA, the CDR3 is TGCAGCGTTGGATCTGGGAGTAACAATCAGCCCCAGCATTTT.